Following are 24 T cell receptor beta chains from one sample sequenced in a study of beta chain features in type 1 diabetes. Study observations and caveats: Type 1 diabetes patients had TCRB CDR3s that were shorter (moderately but significantly so) in all four CD4+ subsets.

The whole isolated RNA underwent reverse transcription, so sequencing captured expressed TCRB transcripts. The data were produced by immunoSEQ multiplex PCR, yet TCRdb's version contains in-frame clones alone and is incomplete. The repertoire consists of about 650,000 clones, with approximately 13% occurring once and the leading ten covering around 0.12%. Their specific antigens are unknown. Material: naive CD4+ T cells from blood. The source of these receptors is a man aged 30-40 years with type 1 diabetes.

The chain is built from TRBV19 and TRBJ2-7; tentatively, D is TRBD2 (6 bases). Per the germline V gene, CDR1 is LNHDA and CDR2 is SQIVND (reference sequence). Trimming stripped 4 bases from V and 6 bases from J, with 16 bases between. The CDR3 loop spans 14 amino acids. CDR3: CASSTGGGLVEQYF. In DNA form, the CDR3 reads TGTGCCAGTAGTACTGGCGGAGGGCTGGTCGAGCAGTACTTC. The whole variable domain, filled in from reference TRBV19 and TRBJ2-7, reads DGGITQSPKYLFRKEGQNVTLSCEQNLNHDAMYWYRQDPGQGLRLIYYSQIVNDFQKGDIAEGYSVSREKKESFPLTVTSAQKNPTAFYLCASSTGGGLVEQYFGPGTRLTVT.

This clone was counted only a few times. The V and J genes are TRBV7-3 and TRBJ1-4; D possibly corresponds to TRBD1 (5 bases). The CDR3 covers 15 residues. Trimming removed 5 bases at V and 3 bases at J, with 13 bases between. Germline V lookup: CDR1 SGHTA, CDR2 FQGTGA. CDR3 amino acids: CASSARGPPNEKLFF. The CDR3 nucleotides read TGTGCCAGCAGCGCGAGGGGTCCGCCTAATGAAAAACTGTTTTTT.

This clone was counted a few times. This chain links TRBV7-9 with TRBJ2-1; TRBD1 is a possible D gene (5 bases). Looked up from germline, CDR1 is SEHNR and CDR2 is FQNEAQ (reference sequence). The length of the CDR3 is 13 residues. Trimming cost V 5 bases and J 6 bases, with 11 bases left between them. Here the CDR3 reads CASSPTASNEQFF. CDR3 DNA: TGTGCCAGCAGCCCGACAGCAAGCAATGAGCAGTTCTTC.

This clone was seen only a few times. V and J are TRBV25-1 and TRBJ1-4, with a weak D call TRBD1 (5 bases). Germline CDR1 is MGHDK and CDR2 is SYGVNS. This CDR3 contains 15 residues. The V end lost 4 bases, the J end lost 3 bases, and 12 bases lay between the germline ends. The CDR3: CASSGPRAANEKLFF. CDR3 sequence (DNA): TGTGCCAGCAGTGGGCCCAGGGCAGCTAATGAAAAACTGTTTTTT.

The chain has TRBV4-3 and TRBJ2-7, with unresolved D. CDR3 length: 13 residues. With 2 bases removed from V and 3 bases from J, the gap between germline ends came to 8 bases. Germline values: CDR1 LGHNA, CDR2 YSLEER. As DNA, the CDR3 is TGCGCCAGCAGCCAACAGGCCAACTACGAGCAGTACTTC. Its translation: CASSQQANYEQYF.

This clone has a handful of counts. The J gene is TRBJ1-4, the V gene TRBV9; 7 bases fit TRBD1. V lost 3 bases to trimming and J lost 3 bases; unmatched junction nucleotides: 5. Germline CDR1 is SGDLS and CDR2 is YYNGEE. CDR3 length: 15 residues. DNA of the CDR3: TGTGCCAGCAGCGCTGACAGGGACCCTAATGAAAAACTGTTTTTT. Its translation: CASSADRDPNEKLFF.

This clone was seen only a few times. The CDR3 DNA sequence: TGTGCTAGTGGAGGGTCTGGGGCCAACGTCCTGACTTTC. Translation: CASGGSGANVLTF. The chain has TRBV12-5 and TRBJ2-6; no firm D call. Trimming removed 6 bases at V and 1 base at J, with 4 bases between. Per the germline V gene, CDR1 is LGHNT and CDR2 is FRNRAP. CDR3 length: 13 residues.

The V call is TRBV4-1, the J call TRBJ2-3; D is unresolved. The germline CDR1 and CDR2 sequences are MGHRA and YSYEKL. Trimming left V 1 base short and J 0 bases short, with 2 bases between. The CDR3 has 13 amino acids. The CDR3: CASSQGSTDTQYF. The CDR3 DNA is TGCGCCAGCAGCCAAGGTAGCACAGATACGCAGTATTTT.

The chain employs TRBV7-2 and TRBJ1-5, with no clear D. V gave up 0 bases and J gave up 2 bases, with 11 bases separating them. The CDR3 consists of 16 residues. Germline V gene sequence: CDR1 SGHTA, CDR2 FQGNSA. As DNA, the CDR3 is TGTGCCAGCAGCTTAGCCGGGCCGGAGGGCAATCAGCCCCAGCATTTT. Its protein product is CASSLAGPEGNQPQHF.

This chain links TRBV27 with TRBJ1-2, with D perhaps matching TRBD1 (5 bases). The germline CDR1 and CDR2 sequences are MNHEY and SMNVEV (reference sequence). The CDR3 has 15 amino acids. Trimming shortened V by 5 bases and J by 4 bases, and 17 bases separated the two germline ends. Written as DNA, the CDR3 is TGTGCCAGCAGTCCACGACAGATAAGGAGCTATGGCTACACCTTC. It codes for CASSPRQIRSYGYTF.

This clone has only a few counts. The sample has other DNA sequences that encode this CDR3 too. In DNA form, the CDR3 reads TGTGCCAGCAGCTCCACGGGGTACGAGCAGTACTTC. This codes for CASSSTGYEQYF. This chain links TRBV11-2 with TRBJ2-7; maybe TRBD2 (5 bases). V lost 4 bases to trimming and J lost 4 bases, with 8 bases between them. The CDR3 consists of 12 residues. Germline CDR1 SGHAT, CDR2 FQNNGV.

The genes are TRBV9 and TRBJ1-4; no firm D call. V was clipped by 0 bases and J by 7 bases, with 16 bases between them. The CDR3 extends over 16 amino acids. From germline, CDR1 is SGDLS and CDR2 YYNGEE. The CDR3 DNA follows: TGTGCCAGCAGCGTAGCTCCGGACTCTTCTAGTGAAAAACTGTTTTTT. Its protein product is CASSVAPDSSSEKLFF.

The V and J genes are TRBV27 and TRBJ2-7, with D unclear. The CDR3 totals 11 residues. V was clipped by 4 bases and J by 3 bases, with 4 bases between them. Germline values: CDR1 MNHEY, CDR2 SMNVEV (reference sequence). CDR3 bases: TGTGCCAGCAGTTCAATCTACGAGCAGTACTTC. Its translation is CASSSIYEQYF.

In its sample, this clone was seen a few times. The chain has TRBV28 and TRBJ1-3, with 7 bases matching TRBD1. Per the germline V gene, CDR1 is MDHEN and CDR2 is SYDVKM. The CDR3 covers 12 residues. The CDR3 region is CATGVLGNTIYF. In DNA form, the CDR3 reads TGTGCAACAGGGGTTCTTGGAAACACCATATATTTT.

A few counts support this clone. CDR3 amino acids: CASSLEVRIYEQYF. The CDR3 coding sequence is TGTGCCAGCAGCTTAGAGGTCCGGATCTACGAGCAGTACTTC. This chain joins TRBV7-2 and TRBJ2-7; D uncertain. The ends were cut back, 1 base at V and 3 bases at J, with 10 bases in the middle. CDR1 is SGHTA, CDR2 FQGNSA, per germline. CDR3 length: 14 residues.

The rearrangement links TRBV13 to TRBJ2-7, with D tentatively TRBD1 (5 bases). The germline V and J ends were trimmed by 6 bases and 3 bases, with 12 bases remaining between them. This CDR3 has 13 residues. Germline V gene sequence: CDR1 PRHDT, CDR2 FYEKMQ (reference sequence). CDR3 sequence reads: CASRSRQLYEQYF. CDR3 sequence (DNA): TGTGCCAGCAGAAGCCGACAGCTCTACGAGCAGTACTTC.

V gene TRBV11-2 combines with J gene TRBJ2-6, with D perhaps TRBD2 (6 bases). There are 16 residues in the CDR3. The V and J ends lost 2 bases and 4 bases respectively, with 12 bases between them. Germline V gene data show CDR1 as SGHAT and CDR2 as FQNNGV. CDR3 sequence (DNA): TGTGCCAGCAGCTTAAGGGCGGGGACCGGGGCCAACGTCCTGACTTTC. Protein: CASSLRAGTGANVLTF.

This clone has just one count. The chain combines TRBV9 with TRBJ2-5; 8 bases match TRBD1. The germline CDR1 and CDR2 sequences are SGDLS and YYNGEE. V lost 2 bases and J lost 5; bases outside the gene matches: 8. This CDR3 has 15 amino acids. CDR3 sequence: CASSVYRTGHETQYF. The CDR3 DNA reads as TGTGCCAGCAGCGTCTACAGGACAGGGCACGAGACCCAGTACTTC.

The chain combines TRBV6-6 with TRBJ1-5; D is unresolved. Trimming left V 10 bases short and J 3 bases short, with 19 bases between. CDR1 and CDR2 from the germline V gene are MNHNY and SVGAGI (reference sequence). The CDR3 covers 15 residues. DNA of the CDR3: TGTGCCACCCGAGCGTGGGGTAGGGTCAATCAGCCCCAGCATTTT. Amino acid sequence: CATRAWGRVNQPQHF.

This clone has only a few counts. The CDR3 loop is CASSLVVVSNTGELFF. CDR3 coding DNA: TGTGCCAGCAGCTTAGTCGTGGTTTCGAACACCGGGGAGCTGTTTTTT. This sequence joins TRBV11-2 and TRBJ2-2; no definite D call. The germline V gene encodes CDR1 SGHAT and CDR2 FQNNGV. This CDR3 has 16 amino acids. Between the trimmed V and J ends, which lost 1 base and 0 bases, there was a span of 9 bases. Filled out from reference TRBV11-2 and TRBJ2-2, the complete variable domain reads EAGVAQSPRYKIIEKRQSVAFWCNPISGHATLYWYQQILGQGPKLLIQFQNNGVVDDSQLPKDRFSAERLKGVDSTLKIQPAKLEDSAVYLCASSLVVVSNTGELFFGEGSRLTVL.

As DNA, the CDR3 is TGTGCCAGCAGCCAAGGGAATGCGGGCTCCTACGAGCAGTACTTC. It is translated as CASSQGNAGSYEQYF. The chain carries TRBV27 and TRBJ2-7; TRBD2 might be the D (5 bases). This CDR3 region has 15 residues. The germline V gene has CDR1 MNHEY and CDR2 SMNVEV (reference sequence). V was cut by 6 bases and J by 0 bases, with 15 bases left in between.

This clone was detected a few times. The chain employs TRBV7-2 and TRBJ2-3; 7 nucleotides line up with TRBD2. V lost 5 bases to trimming and J lost 0 bases; unmatched junction nucleotides: 5. Germline CDR1 and CDR2: SGHTA and FQGNSA. The CDR3 sequence is 15 residues long. The CDR3: CASSAPGGSTDTQYF. The CDR3, as DNA: TGTGCCAGCAGCGCTCCGGGGGGTAGCACAGATACGCAGTATTTT.

This chain links TRBV19 with TRBJ1-5; no reliable D call. Trimming shortened V by 3 bases and J by 1 base, and 10 bases separated the two germline ends. CDR1 and CDR2 (germline): LNHDA, SQIVND (reference sequence). The CDR3 is 15 residues long. For the CDR3, the DNA is TGTGCCAGTAGTATTGAGGGAATGAGCAATCAGCCCCAGCATTTT. Residues: CASSIEGMSNQPQHF.

V usage is TRBV6-5 and J usage is TRBJ1-2, with unresolved D. CDR1 is MNHEY and CDR2 is SVGAGI in the germline V gene. Trimming left V 2 bases short and J 6 bases short, with 10 bases between. The CDR3 contains 13 residues. The CDR3 region is CASSYHSRHGYTF. CDR3 sequence (DNA): TGTGCCAGCAGTTACCACTCTCGGCATGGCTACACCTTC.